The clone carrying this T cell receptor beta chain was observed a few times. Antigen: not known. The data were taken from a study of shared clonotypes between healthy human individuals. Study-level results: Limited genetic and exposure-history diversity came from having few donors. Sampling covered nothing but blood. Tissue TCR repertoires likely differ from those found in blood.

There are 16 residues in the CDR3. J was trimmed by 5 bases and V by 6 bases; bases with no gene match: 14. Germline V gene sequence: CDR1 GTSNPN, CDR2 SVGIG (reference sequence). Genomic DNA (from each subset) was split evenly across several immunoSEQ plates. Per the study methods: Owing to the provision of junction-only sequences devoid of quality scores by immunoSEQ, filtering differed. Repertoires were generated with immunoSEQ multiplex PCR, while TCRdb's copy carries only in-frame clones and drops some. That table is the source of V, J and clone size, and D and trimming were worked out from the DNA. The data show about 490,000 clones, about 82% seen once.

The sample comprised PBMCs. This receptor was identified in a woman aged 40 to 55 in good health. Some clones in this sample may be carry-over from other donors' samples. The V and J genes are TRBV30 and TRBJ2-1, with TRBD2 matching over 9 bases. CDR3 region: CACPRGGGLAHNEQFF. CDR3 nucleotide sequence: TGTGCCTGCCCCAGGGGTGGGGGACTAGCCCACAATGAGCAGTTCTTC.